These 15 T cell receptor beta chains were sequenced from one sample in a study of blood T cell repertoires in COVID-19. Libraries were prepared by immunoSEQ multiplex PCR; TCRdb keeps only in-frame clonotypes and omits some of them. The sample holds under 200,000 clones; more than 75% are singletons and the top ten take around 5%. The material sequenced was peripheral blood. These receptor sequences come from a woman aged 50 to 60 with COVID-19, enrolled during active disease.

The genes are TRBV2 and TRBJ1-6; 7 bases are a match to TRBD1. The CDR3 loop spans 17 amino acids. CDR1 and CDR2 from the germline V gene are SNHLY and FYNNEI. V was clipped by 6 bases and J by 0 bases; unmatched bases: 8. The CDR3 DNA reads TGTGCCAGCAGGGGACAGTTCTCGAGCTCCTATAATTCACCCCTCCACTTT. Translated: CASRGQFSSSYNSPLHF.

As DNA, the CDR3 is TGTGCCAGCTTTCCGGCGGAGGGGGCGTACACCGGGGAGCTGTTTTTT. This encodes CASFPAEGAYTGELFF. The chain is built from TRBV18 and TRBJ2-2; D perhaps matches TRBD1 (7 bases). V was pared by 7 bases and J by 3 bases, with 18 bases between. This CDR3 has 16 amino acids. The germline CDR1 and CDR2 sequences are KGHSH and LQKENI.

J is TRBJ1-2 and V is TRBV2, with 10 bases that match TRBD1. The V and J ends lost 4 bases and 7 bases, in that order; junction bases with no gene match: 3. Looked up from germline, CDR1 is SNHLY and CDR2 is FYNNEI. The CDR3 contains 13 residues. The CDR3 loop is CASSGQGALGYTF. DNA for the CDR3: TGTGCCAGCAGTGGACAGGGGGCGCTTGGCTACACCTTC.

The chain has TRBV5-1 and TRBJ2-3, with D unclear. Germline loops: CDR1 SGHRS, CDR2 YFSETQ. CDR3 size: 14 residues. Trimming removed 7 bases at V and 2 bases at J, with 14 bases between. This CDR3 is CASSRVGTTDTQYF. The CDR3 nucleotides are TGCGCCAGCTCCCGGGTCGGAACCACAGATACGCAGTATTTT.

The chain employs TRBV2 and TRBJ1-6; weak D call: TRBD1 (5 bases). The CDR3 has 12 amino acids. Germline CDR1 and CDR2: SNHLY and FYNNEI. Trimming left V 6 bases short and J 11 bases short, with 11 bases between. CDR3 sequence reads: CASSGTWTPLHF. The CDR3 region has the DNA TGTGCCAGCAGCGGGACTTGGACACCCCTCCACTTT.

This chain joins TRBV7-2 and TRBJ2-2, with TRBD1 matching over 7 bases. Germline V gene lookup returns CDR1 SGHTA and CDR2 FQGNSA. V dropped 5 bases and J dropped 1; count of bases not matched to a gene: 1. The CDR3 covers 14 residues. CDR3 amino acids: CASSRDRNTGELFF. The CDR3 bases are TGTGCCAGCAGCCGGGACAGGAACACCGGGGAGCTGTTTTTT.

The chain joins TRBV3-1 (or the pseudogene TRBV3-2) to TRBJ1-4, with D maybe TRBD1 (5 bases). The CDR3 runs to 14 residues. Trimming pared 4 bases from V and 8 bases from J, leaving 14 bases between. Germline V gene lookup returns CDR1 LGHDT and CDR2 YNNKEL (reference sequence). CDR3 loop: CASSPGRGREKLFF. CDR3 DNA sequence: TGTGCCAGCAGCCCTGGGCGGGGGAGGGAAAAACTGTTTTTT.

The chain recombines TRBV19 with TRBJ1-1; 7 bases fit TRBD1. The V gene's germline CDR1 is LNHDA and CDR2 SQIVND (reference sequence). Trimming at V came to 1 base and at J to 4 bases, leaving 3 bases not matched to a gene. This CDR3 region has 14 residues. CDR3 loop: CASSIGQGRTEAFF. Here the CDR3 DNA reads TGTGCCAGTAGTATAGGACAGGGACGCACTGAAGCTTTCTTT. Complete variable domain (other parts from reference TRBV19 and TRBJ1-1): DGGITQSPKYLFRKEGQNVTLSCEQNLNHDAMYWYRQDPGQGLRLIYYSQIVNDFQKGDIAEGYSVSREKKESFPLTVTSAQKNPTAFYLCASSIGQGRTEAFFGQGTRLTVV.

The genes are TRBV10-3 and TRBJ1-5, with D tentatively TRBD1 (5 bases). CDR3 size: 13 residues. The V gene's germline CDR1 is ENHRY and CDR2 SYGVKD. Trimming cost V 7 bases and J 8 bases, with 15 bases left between them. The CDR3 sequence is CAINDRSLEPQHF. Here the CDR3 DNA reads TGTGCCATCAACGACAGATCCCTTGAGCCCCAGCATTTT.

V gene TRBV2 combines with J gene TRBJ1-1, with D possibly TRBD1 on 5 matching bases. V was trimmed by 10 bases and J by 2 bases, leaving 20 bases between them. The CDR3 runs to 15 residues. CDR1 SNHLY and CDR2 FYNNEI come from the germline V gene. The CDR3 sequence: CATFTAGVGNTEAFF. The CDR3 DNA reads TGTGCCACGTTTACAGCGGGGGTTGGTAACACTGAAGCTTTCTTT.

V is TRBV28 and J is TRBJ2-3; no definite D call. V lost 6 bases to trimming and J lost 2 bases, with 15 bases between them. The CDR3 contains 15 residues. Germline CDR1 is MDHEN and CDR2 is SYDVKM. This CDR3 is CASSLAPGYTDTQYF. Written as DNA, the CDR3 is TGTGCCAGCAGCTTGGCCCCGGGTTACACAGATACGCAGTATTTT.

The CDR3 DNA sequence: TGTGCCACCAGTGACTCGGGACTAGCGGGGAAGAATGAGCAGTTCTTC. Its protein is CATSDSGLAGKNEQFF. The chain is built from TRBV24-1 and TRBJ2-1; 13 nucleotides align to TRBD2. V was pared by 4 bases and J by 7 bases, with 6 bases of the junction left unmatched. The V gene's germline CDR1 is KGHDR and CDR2 SFDVKD. This CDR3 has 16 residues.

This clone appeared once. The chain employs TRBV11-3 and TRBJ2-1, with a weak D call TRBD2 (5 bases). The ends were cut back, 4 bases at V and 4 bases at J, with 17 bases in the middle. CDR3 length: 16 amino acids. The germline V gene encodes CDR1 SGHNT and CDR2 YENEEA. The CDR3, as DNA: TGTGCCAGCAGCTCCTGGAAGAGCGGAGATTACAATGAGCAGTTCTTC. This gives the protein CASSSWKSGDYNEQFF.

This clone was found a few times. The chain links TRBV30 to TRBJ1-2; D is unresolved. The CDR3 totals 11 residues. Between the trimmed V and J ends, which lost 2 bases and 4 bases, there was a span of 5 bases. In germline, CDR1 is GTSNPN, CDR2 SVGIG (reference sequence). CDR3 protein: CAWSRSYGYTF. The CDR3 coding sequence is TGTGCCTGGAGTAGGAGCTATGGCTACACCTTC.

This clone showed up just a few times. This chain uses TRBV7-6 with TRBJ2-6; 11 positions agree with TRBD2. V was clipped by 5 bases and J by 0 bases; unmatched bases: 9. Germline CDR1 and CDR2: SGHVS and FNYEAQ. The CDR3 length is 19 residues. The CDR3 DNA is TGTGCCAGCAGCGAATTAGCGGGGGGGCCCCTCTCTGGGGCCAACGTCCTGACTTTC. Its protein is CASSELAGGPLSGANVLTF.